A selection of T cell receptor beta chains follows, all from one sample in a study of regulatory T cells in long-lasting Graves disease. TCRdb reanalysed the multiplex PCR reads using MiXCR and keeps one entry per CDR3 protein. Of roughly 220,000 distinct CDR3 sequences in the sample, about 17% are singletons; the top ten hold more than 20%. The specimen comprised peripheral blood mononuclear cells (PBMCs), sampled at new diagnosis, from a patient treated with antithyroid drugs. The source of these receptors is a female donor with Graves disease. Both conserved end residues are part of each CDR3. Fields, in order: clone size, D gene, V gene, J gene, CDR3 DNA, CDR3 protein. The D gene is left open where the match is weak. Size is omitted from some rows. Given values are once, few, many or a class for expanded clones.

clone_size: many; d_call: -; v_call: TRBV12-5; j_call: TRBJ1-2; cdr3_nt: TGTGCTAGTGGTTTGGCTTTTTCCTATGGCTACACCTTC; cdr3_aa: CASGLAFSYGYTF
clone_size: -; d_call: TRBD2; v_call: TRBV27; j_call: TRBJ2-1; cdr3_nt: TGTGCCAGCAGTCCCTTAGCGGGAGCCTACTACAATGAGCAGTTCTTC; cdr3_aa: CASSPLAGAYYNEQFF
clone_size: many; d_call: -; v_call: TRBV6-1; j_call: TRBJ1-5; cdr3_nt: TGTGCCAGCAGTGATCCAGGGAAGATAAATCAGCCCCAGCATTTT; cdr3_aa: CASSDPGKINQPQHF
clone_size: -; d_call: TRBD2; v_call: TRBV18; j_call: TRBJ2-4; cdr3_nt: TGTGTCAGCTCACTCTCCGGGGGGACTAGCGGATTAAAAAACATTCAGTACTTC; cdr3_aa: CVSSLSGGTSGLKNIQYF
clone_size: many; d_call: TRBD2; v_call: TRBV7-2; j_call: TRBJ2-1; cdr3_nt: TGTGCCAGCAGCCCCATGGGACTAGCGGGAGCTGAGCAGTTCTTC; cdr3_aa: CASSPMGLAGAEQFF
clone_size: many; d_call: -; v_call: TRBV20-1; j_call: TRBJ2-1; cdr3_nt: TGCAGTGCGCGCTCAGAGGCAGCCAGGTCCTACAATGAGCAGTTCTTC; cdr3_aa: CSARSEAARSYNEQFF
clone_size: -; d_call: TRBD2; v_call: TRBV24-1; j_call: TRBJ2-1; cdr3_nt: TGTGCCACCAGTGATCCTACTAGCGGGAGCCTCAATGAGCAGTTCTTC; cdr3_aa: CATSDPTSGSLNEQFF
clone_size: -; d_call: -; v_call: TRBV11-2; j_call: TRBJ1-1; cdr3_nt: TGTGCCAGCTGCACAGGACTAGGGAACACTGAAGCTTTCTTT; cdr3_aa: CASCTGLGNTEAFF
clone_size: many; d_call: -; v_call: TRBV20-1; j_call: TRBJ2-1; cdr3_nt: TGCAGTGCTAGTGGGGACTACAATGAGCAGTTCTTC; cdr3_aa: CSASGDYNEQFF
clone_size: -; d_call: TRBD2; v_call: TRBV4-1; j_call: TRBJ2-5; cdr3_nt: TGCGCCAGCAGCCAAGATCGGGGGGTGGGGGGACTCACCCAGTACTTC; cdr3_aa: CASSQDRGVGGLTQYF
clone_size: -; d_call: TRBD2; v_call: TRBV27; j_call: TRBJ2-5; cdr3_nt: TGTGCCAGCCCATTACCTAGCGGGAGGCCGAACCAAGAGACCCAGTACTTC; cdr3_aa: CASPLPSGRPNQETQYF
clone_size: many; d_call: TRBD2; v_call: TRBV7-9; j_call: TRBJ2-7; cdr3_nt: TGTGCCAGCAGCGCCGGGACTACCTCCTACGAGCAGTACTTC; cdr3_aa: CASSAGTTSYEQYF
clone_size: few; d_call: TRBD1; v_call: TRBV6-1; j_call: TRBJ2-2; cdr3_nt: TGTGCCAGCAGGACAGGGGGTCATCGCGGGGAGCTATTTTTT; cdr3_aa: CASRTGGHRGELFF
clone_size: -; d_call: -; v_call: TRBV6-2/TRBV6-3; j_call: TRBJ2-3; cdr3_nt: TGTGCCAGCAGTTATCGGCCCCCCGGGAGACGCACAGATACGCAGTATTTT; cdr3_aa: CASSYRPPGRRTDTQYF
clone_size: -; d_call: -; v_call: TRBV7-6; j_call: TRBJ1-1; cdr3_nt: TGTGCCAGCAGCTTAAAGGAGGGTGACACTGAAACTTTCTTT; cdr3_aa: CASSLKEGDTETFF
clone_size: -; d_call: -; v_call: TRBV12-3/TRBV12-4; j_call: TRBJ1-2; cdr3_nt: TGTGCCAGCAGTTTCCCCTACACCTTC; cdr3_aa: CASSFPYTF
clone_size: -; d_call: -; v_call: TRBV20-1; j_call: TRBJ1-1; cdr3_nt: TGCAGTGCTAGGGGGACGGTTGAAGCTTTCTTT; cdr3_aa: CSARGTVEAFF
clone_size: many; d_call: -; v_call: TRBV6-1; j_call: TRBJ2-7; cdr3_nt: TGTGCCAGCAGTATAACAGGCGACCAACGGAGGCAGTACTTC; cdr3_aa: CASSITGDQRRQYF
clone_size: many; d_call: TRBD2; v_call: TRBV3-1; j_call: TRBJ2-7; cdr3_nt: TGTGCCAGCAGCCAGACTAGCGGGAATTTCCACGAGCAGTACTTC; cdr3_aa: CASSQTSGNFHEQYF
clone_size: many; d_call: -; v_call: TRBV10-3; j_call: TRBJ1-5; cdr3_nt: TGTGCCATCAGTGAACGGGCCACGGGAGATAGCAATCAGCCCCAGCATTTT; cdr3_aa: CAISERATGDSNQPQHF
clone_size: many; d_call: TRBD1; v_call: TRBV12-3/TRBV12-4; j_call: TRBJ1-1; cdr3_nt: TGTGCCAGCAGGGACAGGGCGGACACTGAAGCTTTCTTT; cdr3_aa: CASRDRADTEAFF
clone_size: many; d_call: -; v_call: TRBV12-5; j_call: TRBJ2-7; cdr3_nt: TGTGCTAGTGGTTTGGGTCCGAGGGGCGAGCAGTACTTC; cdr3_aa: CASGLGPRGEQYF
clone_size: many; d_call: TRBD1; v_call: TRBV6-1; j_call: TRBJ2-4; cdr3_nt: TGTGCCAGCAGCCCAACCCGACAGGGATTGGGGCAGTACTTC; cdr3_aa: CASSPTRQGLGQYF
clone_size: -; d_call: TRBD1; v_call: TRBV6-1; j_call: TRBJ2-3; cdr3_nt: TGTGCCAGCAGTGAATCCGCGTGGGACAGGCGGGATACGCAGTATTTT; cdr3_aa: CASSESAWDRRDTQYF
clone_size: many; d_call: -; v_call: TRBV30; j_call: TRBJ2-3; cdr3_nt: TGTGCCTGGAGCCTCTCTTGGGGGAACCATAACACAGATACGCAGTATTTT; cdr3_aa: CAWSLSWGNHNTDTQYF
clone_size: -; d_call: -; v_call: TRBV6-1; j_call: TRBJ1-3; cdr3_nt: TGTGCCAGCGGCCAGGGGCGCTCTGGAAACACCATATATTTT; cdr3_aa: CASGQGRSGNTIYF
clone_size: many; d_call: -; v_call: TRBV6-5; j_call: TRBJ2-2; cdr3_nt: TGTGCCAGCAGTTCCACTAGACAGGAAACGGTTGCCGGGGAGCTGTTTTTT; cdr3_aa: CASSSTRQETVAGELFF
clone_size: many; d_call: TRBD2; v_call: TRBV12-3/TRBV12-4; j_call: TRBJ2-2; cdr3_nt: TGTGCCAGCAGCTTAGGTTTAGCGGGAGCCGGGGAGCTGTTTTTT; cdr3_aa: CASSLGLAGAGELFF
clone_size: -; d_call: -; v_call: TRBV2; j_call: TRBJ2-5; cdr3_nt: TGTGCCAGCAGACTAAGGGGTGGACAAATTGAGACCCAGTACTTC; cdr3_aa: CASRLRGGQIETQYF
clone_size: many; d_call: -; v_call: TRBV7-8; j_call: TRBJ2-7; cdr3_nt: TGTGCCAGCAGCCCTAGCCGGGACTCCGAGCAGTACTTC; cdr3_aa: CASSPSRDSEQYF
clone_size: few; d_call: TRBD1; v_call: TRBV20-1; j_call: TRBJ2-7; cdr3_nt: TGCAGTGCTAGGCCGGGACAGGGGATCTACGAGCAGTACTTC; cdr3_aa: CSARPGQGIYEQYF
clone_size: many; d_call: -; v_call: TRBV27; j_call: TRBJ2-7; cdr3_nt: TGTGCCAGCAGTTTTGCCCCGGGCCGCTACTACGAGCAGTACTTC; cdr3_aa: CASSFAPGRYYEQYF
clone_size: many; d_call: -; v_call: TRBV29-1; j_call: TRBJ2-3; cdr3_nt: TGCAGCGTTGGCTGGGGGTCAGGTCAGGCAGATACGCAGTATTTT; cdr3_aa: CSVGWGSGQADTQYF
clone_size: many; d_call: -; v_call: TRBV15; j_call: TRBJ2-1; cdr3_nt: TGTGCCACCAGCAGAGTTCCTAGCGCTGCCTACAATGAGCAGTTCTTC; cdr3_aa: CATSRVPSAAYNEQFF
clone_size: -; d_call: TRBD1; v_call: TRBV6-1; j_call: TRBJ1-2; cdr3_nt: TGTGCCGGTACGACAGGGGGAGGCTATGGCTACACCTTC; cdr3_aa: CAGTTGGGYGYTF
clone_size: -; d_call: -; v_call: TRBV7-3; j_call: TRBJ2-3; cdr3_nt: TGTGCCAGCAGCAGCCAAGACACAGATACGCAGTATTTT; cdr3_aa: CASSSQDTDTQYF
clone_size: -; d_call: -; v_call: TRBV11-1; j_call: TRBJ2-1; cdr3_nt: TGTGCCAGCAGCCCCAGGGAAGGGACATACAATGAGCAGTTCTTC; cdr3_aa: CASSPREGTYNEQFF
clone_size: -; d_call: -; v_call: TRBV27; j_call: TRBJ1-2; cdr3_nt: TGTGCCAGCAGTTTATTGGGGGCAACGGGGGGCTACACCTTC; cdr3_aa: CASSLLGATGGYTF
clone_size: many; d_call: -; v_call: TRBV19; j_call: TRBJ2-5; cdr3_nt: TGTGCCAGTAGCCGAGCTAGGGGAGAGACCCAGTACTTC; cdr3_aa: CASSRARGETQYF
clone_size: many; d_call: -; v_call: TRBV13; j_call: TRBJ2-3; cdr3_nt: TGTGCCAGCAGCTTAGACGGGGCCCTCGGAGATACGCAGTATTTT; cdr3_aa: CASSLDGALGDTQYF
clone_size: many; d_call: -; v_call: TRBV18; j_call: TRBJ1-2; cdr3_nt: TGTGCCAGCTCACCAATCGGGCAGACCTTAAACTATGGCTACACCTTC; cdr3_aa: CASSPIGQTLNYGYTF
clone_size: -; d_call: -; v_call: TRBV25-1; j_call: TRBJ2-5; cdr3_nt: TGTGCCAGCAGCATTTATGTTGGAGAGACCCAGTACTTC; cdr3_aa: CASSIYVGETQYF
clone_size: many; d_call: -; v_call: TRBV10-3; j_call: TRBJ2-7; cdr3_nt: TGTGCCATCAGAGGGAGGTGGGACGAGCAGTACTTC; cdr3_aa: CAIRGRWDEQYF
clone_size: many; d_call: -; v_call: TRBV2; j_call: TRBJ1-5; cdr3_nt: TGTGCCAGCAGTGGATGGGGGGGATATCAGCCCCAGCATTTT; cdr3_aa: CASSGWGGYQPQHF
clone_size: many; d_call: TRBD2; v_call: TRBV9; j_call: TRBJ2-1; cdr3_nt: TGTGCCAGCAGTCTAGCGGGAGGGCAGGGGAATGAGCAGTTCTTC; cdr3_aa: CASSLAGGQGNEQFF